Each of the 14 T cell receptor beta chains below was sequenced from the same sample in a study of PD-1 blockade in classical Hodgkin lymphoma. Measured with immunoSEQ multiplex PCR; TCRdb has only the in-frame clones, and not every one. The table has 25,000 to 35,000 clones, around 90% seen once; the top ten hold 0.95% to 1.5%. Indicated time point: newly diagnosed, previously untreated cHL patient sample. Thawed PBMCs yielded CD4+ T cells through magnetic negative selection. The sample consisted of CD4+ T cells from blood. All receptors come from a human donor with classical Hodgkin lymphoma.

The rearrangement joins TRBV27 to TRBJ2-6, with D tentatively TRBD1 or TRBD2 (5 bases each). The V and J ends lost 2 bases and 0 bases respectively, with 20 bases between them. The CDR3 covers 20 residues. In germline, CDR1 is MNHEY, CDR2 SMNVEV (reference sequence). CDR3 residues: CASSLEGSVGTISGANVLTF. CDR3 sequence (DNA): TGTGCCAGCAGTTTAGAGGGGTCCGTTGGCACCATCTCTGGGGCCAACGTCCTGACTTTC. Full variable domain (outside the CDR3, taken from reference TRBV27 and TRBJ2-6): EAQVTQNPRYLITVTGKKLTVTCSQNMNHEYMSWYRQDPGLGLRQIYYSMNVEVTDKGDVPEGYKVSRKEKRNFPLILESPSPNQTSLYFCASSLEGSVGTISGANVLTFGAGSRLTVL.

The J gene is TRBJ1-5, the V gene TRBV6-1; 7 bases fit TRBD1. This CDR3 contains 15 residues. The V and J ends lost 6 bases and 7 bases, in that order; junction bases with no gene match: 12. CDR1 is MNHNS and CDR2 is SASEGT in the germline V gene. DNA for the CDR3: TGTGCCAGCAGAGCCACCTACAGGGGAGGCCAGCCCCAGCATTTT. Protein: CASRATYRGGQPQHF.

The chain recombines TRBV18 with TRBJ2-5; 8 nucleotides match TRBD1. There are 14 residues in the CDR3. Germline CDR1 is KGHSH and CDR2 is LQKENI. V was clipped by 6 bases and J by 5 bases; unmatched bases: 8. The CDR3 DNA reads as TGTGCCAGCTCTCTGAGACAGGGGCGGGAGACCCAGTACTTC. Amino acids: CASSLRQGRETQYF.

The gene calls are TRBV19 and TRBJ1-4, with D uncertain. CDR3 size: 15 residues. Germline-derived CDR1 and CDR2 are LNHDA and SQIVND (reference sequence). Trimming took off 3 bases at V and 4 bases at J, with 12 bases between the two ends. This CDR3 reads CASSISWTDNEKLFF. The CDR3 DNA follows: TGTGCCAGTAGTATTTCCTGGACGGATAATGAAAAACTGTTTTTT.

This chain connects TRBV5-1 to TRBJ2-3; D perhaps matches TRBD2 (5 bases). The ends were cut back, 7 bases at V and 2 bases at J, with 11 bases in the middle. The CDR3 covers 13 residues. The germline gives CDR1 SGHRS, CDR2 YFSETQ. As DNA, the CDR3 is TGCGCCAGCCGCGACGGACTCACAGATACGCAGTATTTT. It is translated as CASRDGLTDTQYF.

The chain carries TRBV4-2 and TRBJ2-1, with 9 bases aligning to TRBD2. The CDR3 consists of 16 residues. From germline, CDR1 is LGHNA and CDR2 YNFKEQ. Trimming removed 3 bases from V and 4 bases from J; junction bases left unmatched: 7. CDR3: CASSQGGTSSYNEQFF. CDR3 sequence (DNA): TGTGCCAGCAGCCAGGGCGGGACTAGCTCATACAATGAGCAGTTCTTC.

The chain carries TRBV4-1 and TRBJ1-2; D is unresolved. From germline, CDR1 is MGHRA and CDR2 YSYEKL. There are 14 residues in the CDR3. V was trimmed by 1 base and J by 1 base, leaving 7 bases between them. CDR3 sequence (DNA): TGCGCCAGCAGCCAAGGTGGCAGTAACTATGGCTACACCTTC. It yields the protein CASSQGGSNYGYTF.

This clone was recorded only once. The genes are TRBV7-3 and TRBJ2-1; D remains unclear. In germline, CDR1 is SGHTA, CDR2 FQGTGA. V dropped 0 bases and J dropped 16 bases, with 10 bases sitting between them. This CDR3 is built from 11 residues. CDR3 sequence: CASSLTGPLFF. Here the CDR3 DNA reads TGTGCCAGCAGCTTAACCGGTCCCCTATTCTTC.

The genes are TRBV27 and TRBJ2-5; D is unresolved. Trimming removed 4 bases from V and 5 bases from J, with 11 bases in between. Germline V lookup: CDR1 MNHEY, CDR2 SMNVEV (reference sequence). The CDR3 covers 13 residues. DNA for the CDR3: TGTGCCAGCAGTTCCTGGGTAAGGGAGACCCAGTACTTC. Protein sequence: CASSSWVRETQYF.

The chain is built from TRBV28 and TRBJ2-2, with D hard to call. Per germline, CDR1 MDHEN and CDR2 SYDVKM. Trimming removed 10 bases at V and 6 bases at J, with 12 bases between. CDR3 size: 12 residues. The chain's CDR3 is CATVQRPGELFF. The CDR3 DNA reads TGTGCCACCGTCCAGCGACCCGGGGAGCTGTTTTTT.

The chain links TRBV19 to TRBJ2-3, with 14 bases identical to TRBD2. V dropped 4 bases and J dropped 6; count of bases not matched to a gene: 18. This CDR3 has 20 amino acids. The germline V gene encodes CDR1 LNHDA and CDR2 SQIVND (reference sequence). In DNA, the CDR3 is TGTGCCAGTAGTAAAACAGCCGGGACTAGCGGGAGTCTCCGACCGGATACGCAGTATTTT. Residues: CASSKTAGTSGSLRPDTQYF.

V gene TRBV2 combines with J gene TRBJ1-2; D unclear. The CDR3 covers 12 residues. Germline lookup yields CDR1 SNHLY and CDR2 FYNNEI. V was shortened by 1 base and J by 4 bases, with 4 bases between the two germline ends. The CDR3 loop reads CASSEGAYGYTF. DNA for the CDR3: TGTGCCAGCAGTGAAGGGGCCTATGGCTACACCTTC.

This clone was recorded once. The chain couples TRBV5-3 to TRBJ2-7; maybe TRBD2 (6 bases). TRBV5-3 is an ORF; its function is uncertain. The CDR3 is 16 residues long. Deletions cut 4 bases from V and 2 bases from J, with 19 bases between. DNA for the CDR3: TGTGCCAGAAGCCCGAATGACGGGAGCGGCCCCTACGAGCAGTACTTC. It translates to CARSPNDGSGPYEQYF.

The gene calls are TRBV7-3 and TRBJ2-1; TRBD2 agrees at 10 bases. The CDR3 is made up of 15 amino acids. Unmatched junction bases numbered 6, after V lost 4 bases and J lost 6 bases. Germline loops: CDR1 SGHTA, CDR2 FQGTGA. The CDR3: CASSWSSGSSNEQFF. CDR3 nucleotide sequence: TGTGCCAGCAGCTGGTCTAGCGGGAGTTCCAATGAGCAGTTCTTC.